Here is one T cell receptor (beta chain) with its context. The data were taken from a study of T cells after posttransplantation cyclophosphamide. Germline CDR1 SQVTM, CDR2 ANQGSEA. Trimming took 6 bases from V and 5 from J, leaving 20 bases between them. The CDR3 has 14 amino acids. The table came from immunoSEQ multiplex PCR; TCRdb's copy has only in-frame clones and leaves some out. The data hold about 21,000 clones, with 65% to 90% observed a single time. Sampled 1 year posttransplant, controls received myeloablative marrow transplants, methotrexate and a calcineurin inhibitor. The sample was PBMCs, taken around 53 weeks after allogeneic stem cell transplant with calcineurin inhibitor and methotrexate. The chain couples TRBV29-1 to TRBJ2-7, with a possible D match to TRBD1 (6 bases). The clonotype comes from a female patient between 25 and 45 years old who received an allogeneic stem cell transplant from an unrelated donor, was CMV-positive, and had acute and chronic GVHD. Among the T cells, some may be from the graft donor. The CDR3: CSVPTLDRSNEQYF. CDR3 nucleotide sequence: TGCAGCGTCCCCACACTAGACAGGTCGAACGAGCAGTACTTC.